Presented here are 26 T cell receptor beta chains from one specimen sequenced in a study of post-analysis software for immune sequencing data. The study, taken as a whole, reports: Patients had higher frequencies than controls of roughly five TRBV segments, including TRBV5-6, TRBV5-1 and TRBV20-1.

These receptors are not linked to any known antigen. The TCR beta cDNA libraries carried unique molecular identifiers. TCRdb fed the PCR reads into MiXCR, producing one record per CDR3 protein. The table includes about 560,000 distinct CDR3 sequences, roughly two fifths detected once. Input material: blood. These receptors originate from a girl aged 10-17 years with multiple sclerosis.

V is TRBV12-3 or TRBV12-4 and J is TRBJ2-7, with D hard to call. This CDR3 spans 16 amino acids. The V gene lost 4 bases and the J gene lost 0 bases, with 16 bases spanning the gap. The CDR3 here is CASSSSLTTPSYEQYF. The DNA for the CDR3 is TGTGCCAGCAGTTCCTCATTGACGACTCCCTCCTACGAGCAGTACTTC.

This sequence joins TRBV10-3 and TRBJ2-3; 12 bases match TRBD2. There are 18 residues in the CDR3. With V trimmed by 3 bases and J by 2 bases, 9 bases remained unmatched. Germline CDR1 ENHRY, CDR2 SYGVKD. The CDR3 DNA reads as TGTGCCATCAGTGATCCCGCGACTAGCGGGGGTTTCACAGATACGCAGTATTTT. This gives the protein CAISDPATSGGFTDTQYF.

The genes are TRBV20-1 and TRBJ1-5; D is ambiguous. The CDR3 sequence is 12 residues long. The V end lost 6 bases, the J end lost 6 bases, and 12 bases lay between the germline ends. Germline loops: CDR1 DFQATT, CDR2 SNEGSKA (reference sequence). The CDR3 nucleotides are TGCAGTGCCTCAGGATTGCGTCAGCCCCAGCATTTT. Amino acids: CSASGLRQPQHF.

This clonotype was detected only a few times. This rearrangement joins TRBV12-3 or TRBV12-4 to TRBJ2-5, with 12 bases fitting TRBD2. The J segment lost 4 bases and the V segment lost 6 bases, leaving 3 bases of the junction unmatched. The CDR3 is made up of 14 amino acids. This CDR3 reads CASRSLAGGETQYF. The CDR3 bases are TGTGCCAGCAGATCACTAGCGGGGGGAGAGACCCAGTACTTC.

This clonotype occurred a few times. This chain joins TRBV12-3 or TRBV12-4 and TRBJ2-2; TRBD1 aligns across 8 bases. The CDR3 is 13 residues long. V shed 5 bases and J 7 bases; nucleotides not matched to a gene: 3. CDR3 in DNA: TGTGCCAGCAGTACTACAGGGGGCGGGGAGCTGTTTTTT. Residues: CASSTTGGGELFF.

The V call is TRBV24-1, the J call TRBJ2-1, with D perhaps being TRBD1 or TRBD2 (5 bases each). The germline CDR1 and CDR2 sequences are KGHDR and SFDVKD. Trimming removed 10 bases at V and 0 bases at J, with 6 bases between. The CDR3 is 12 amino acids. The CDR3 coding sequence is TGTGCCACGGGACCCTCCTACAATGAGCAGTTCTTC. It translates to CATGPSYNEQFF.

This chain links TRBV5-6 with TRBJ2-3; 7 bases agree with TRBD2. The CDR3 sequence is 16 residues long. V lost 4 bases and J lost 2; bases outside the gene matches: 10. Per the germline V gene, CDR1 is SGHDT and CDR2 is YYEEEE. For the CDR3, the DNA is TGTGCCAGCAGCGGCAACCTAGCGGATTACACAGATACGCAGTATTTT. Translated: CASSGNLADYTDTQYF.

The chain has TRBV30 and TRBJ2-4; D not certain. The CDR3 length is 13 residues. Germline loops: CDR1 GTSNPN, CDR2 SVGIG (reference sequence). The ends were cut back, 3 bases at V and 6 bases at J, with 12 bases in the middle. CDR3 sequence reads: CAWSEESPNIQYF. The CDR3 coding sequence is TGTGCCTGGAGCGAGGAGTCCCCAAACATTCAGTACTTC.

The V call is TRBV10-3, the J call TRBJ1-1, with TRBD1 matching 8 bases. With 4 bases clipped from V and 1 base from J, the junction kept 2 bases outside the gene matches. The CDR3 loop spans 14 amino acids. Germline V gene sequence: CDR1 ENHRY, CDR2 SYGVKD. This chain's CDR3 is CAISGGQANTEAFF. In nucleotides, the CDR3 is TGTGCCATCAGTGGGGGACAGGCGAACACTGAAGCTTTCTTT.

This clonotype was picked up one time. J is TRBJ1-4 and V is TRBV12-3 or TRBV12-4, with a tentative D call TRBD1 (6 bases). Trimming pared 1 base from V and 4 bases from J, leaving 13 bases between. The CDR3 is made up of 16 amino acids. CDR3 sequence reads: CASSLGGGGINEKLFF. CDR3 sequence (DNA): TGTGCCAGCAGTTTAGGAGGGGGGGGTATTAATGAAAAACTGTTTTTT.

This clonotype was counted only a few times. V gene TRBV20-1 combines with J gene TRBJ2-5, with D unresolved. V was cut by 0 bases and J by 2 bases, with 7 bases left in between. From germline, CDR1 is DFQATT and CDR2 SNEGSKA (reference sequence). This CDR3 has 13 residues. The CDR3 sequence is CSARDLQQETQYF. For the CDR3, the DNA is TGCAGTGCTAGAGATCTCCAGCAAGAGACCCAGTACTTC.

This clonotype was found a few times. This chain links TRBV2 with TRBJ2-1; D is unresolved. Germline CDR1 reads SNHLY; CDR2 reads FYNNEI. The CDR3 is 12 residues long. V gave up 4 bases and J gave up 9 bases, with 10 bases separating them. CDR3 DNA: TGTGCCAGCAGTGCGGCATTTTCTGAGCAGTTCTTC. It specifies CASSAAFSEQFF.

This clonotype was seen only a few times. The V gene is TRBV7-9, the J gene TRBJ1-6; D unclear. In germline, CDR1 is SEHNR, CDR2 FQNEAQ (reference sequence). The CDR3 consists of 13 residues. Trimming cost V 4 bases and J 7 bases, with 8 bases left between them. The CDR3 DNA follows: TGTGCCAGCAGCTCGCAGGAAAATTCACCCCTCCACTTT. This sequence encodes CASSSQENSPLHF.

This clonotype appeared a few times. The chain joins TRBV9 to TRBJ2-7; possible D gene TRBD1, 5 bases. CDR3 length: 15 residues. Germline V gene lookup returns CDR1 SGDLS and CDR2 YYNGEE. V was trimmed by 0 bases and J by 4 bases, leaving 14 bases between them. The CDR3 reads CASSVEEDIRYEQYF. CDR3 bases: TGTGCCAGCAGCGTAGAAGAGGACATCCGTTACGAGCAGTACTTC. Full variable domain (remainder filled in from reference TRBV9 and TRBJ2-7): DSGVTQTPKHLITATGQRVTLRCSPRSGDLSVYWYQQSLDQGLQFLIQYYNGEERAKGNILERFSAQQFPDLHSELNLSSLELGDSALYFCASSVEEDIRYEQYFGPGTRLTVT.

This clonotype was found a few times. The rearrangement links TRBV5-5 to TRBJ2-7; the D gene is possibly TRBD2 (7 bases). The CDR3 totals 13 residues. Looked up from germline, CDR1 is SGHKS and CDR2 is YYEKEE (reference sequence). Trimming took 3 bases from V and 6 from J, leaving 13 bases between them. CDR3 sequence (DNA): TGTGCCAGCAGCTCACAGGGAGGGGGCGAGCAGTACTTC. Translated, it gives CASSSQGGGEQYF.

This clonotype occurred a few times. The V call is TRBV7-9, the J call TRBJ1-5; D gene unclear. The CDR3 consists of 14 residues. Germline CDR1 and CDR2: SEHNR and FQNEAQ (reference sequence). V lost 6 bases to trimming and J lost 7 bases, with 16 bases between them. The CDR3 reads CASRERGGNQPQHF. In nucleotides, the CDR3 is TGTGCCAGCAGGGAGCGGGGAGGGAACCAGCCCCAGCATTTT.

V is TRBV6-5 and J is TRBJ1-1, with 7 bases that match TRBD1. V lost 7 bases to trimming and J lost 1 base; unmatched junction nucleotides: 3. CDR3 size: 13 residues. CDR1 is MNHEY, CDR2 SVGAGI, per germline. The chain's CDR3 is CASIAGGNTEAFF. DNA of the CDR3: TGTGCCAGCATCGCAGGGGGGAACACTGAAGCTTTCTTT.

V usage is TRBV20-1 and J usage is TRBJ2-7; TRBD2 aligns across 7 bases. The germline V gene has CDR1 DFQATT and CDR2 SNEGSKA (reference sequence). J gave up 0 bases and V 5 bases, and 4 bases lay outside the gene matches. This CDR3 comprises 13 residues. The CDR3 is CSAQAGLSYEQYF. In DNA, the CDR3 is TGCAGTGCTCAAGCGGGACTCTCCTACGAGCAGTACTTC.

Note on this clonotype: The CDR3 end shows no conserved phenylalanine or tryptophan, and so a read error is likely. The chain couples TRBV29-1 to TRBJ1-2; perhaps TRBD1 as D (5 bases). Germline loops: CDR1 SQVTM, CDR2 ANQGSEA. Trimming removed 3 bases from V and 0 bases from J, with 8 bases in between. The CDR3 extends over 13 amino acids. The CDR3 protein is CSVEGRANYGYTC. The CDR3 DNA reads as TGCAGCGTTGAGGGCAGGGCTAACTATGGCTACACCTGC.

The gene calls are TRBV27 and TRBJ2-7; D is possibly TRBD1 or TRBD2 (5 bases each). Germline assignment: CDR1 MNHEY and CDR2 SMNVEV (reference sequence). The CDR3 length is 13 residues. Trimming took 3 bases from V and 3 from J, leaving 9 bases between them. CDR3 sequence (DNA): TGTGCCAGCAGTTTGCGAGGGGACTACGAGCAGTACTTC. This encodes CASSLRGDYEQYF.

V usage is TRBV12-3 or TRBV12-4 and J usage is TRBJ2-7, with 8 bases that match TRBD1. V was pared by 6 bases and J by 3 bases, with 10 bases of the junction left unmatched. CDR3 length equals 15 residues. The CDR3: CASSIGTGKLYEQYF. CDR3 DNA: TGTGCCAGCAGCATAGGGACAGGAAAGCTCTACGAGCAGTACTTC.

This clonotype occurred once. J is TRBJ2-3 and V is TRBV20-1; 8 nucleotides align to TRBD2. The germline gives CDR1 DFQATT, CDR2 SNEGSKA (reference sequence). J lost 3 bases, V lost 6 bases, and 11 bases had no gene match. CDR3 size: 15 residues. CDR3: CSATGGAGGTDTQYF. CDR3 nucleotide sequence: TGCAGTGCGACGGGGGGCGCGGGGGGAACAGATACGCAGTATTTT.

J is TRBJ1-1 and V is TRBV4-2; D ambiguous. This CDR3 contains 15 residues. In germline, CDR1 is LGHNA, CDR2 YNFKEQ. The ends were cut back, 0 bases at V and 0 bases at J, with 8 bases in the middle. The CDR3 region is CASSQDRLLNTEAFF. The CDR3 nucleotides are TGTGCCAGCAGCCAAGACCGACTCCTGAACACTGAAGCTTTCTTT.

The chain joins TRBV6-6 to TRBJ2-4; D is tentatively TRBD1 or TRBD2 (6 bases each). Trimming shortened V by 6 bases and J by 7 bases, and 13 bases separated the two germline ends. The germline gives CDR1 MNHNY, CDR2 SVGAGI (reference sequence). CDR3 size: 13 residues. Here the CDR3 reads CASRARGVNIQYF. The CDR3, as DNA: TGTGCCAGCAGGGCAAGGGGGGTGAACATTCAGTACTTC.

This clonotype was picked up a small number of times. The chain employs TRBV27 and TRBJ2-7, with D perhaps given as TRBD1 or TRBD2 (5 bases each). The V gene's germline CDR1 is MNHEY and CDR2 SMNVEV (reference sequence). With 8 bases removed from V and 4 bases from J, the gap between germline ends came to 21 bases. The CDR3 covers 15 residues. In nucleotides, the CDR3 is TGTGCCAGCCTACCACGCGCAGGGAGTGGTTACGAGCAGTACTTC. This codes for CASLPRAGSGYEQYF.

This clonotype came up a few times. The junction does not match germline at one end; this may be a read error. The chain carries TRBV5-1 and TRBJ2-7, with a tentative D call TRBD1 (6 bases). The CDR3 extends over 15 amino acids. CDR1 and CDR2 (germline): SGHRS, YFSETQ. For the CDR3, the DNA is TGTGCCAGCAGCCCCTGGACAGATTCCTCCTACGAGCAGTACTTC. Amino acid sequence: CASSPWTDSSYEQYF.